Listed below are T cell receptor beta chains from one sample, sequenced in a study of T cells in Graves' hyperthyroidism and ophthalmopathy. MiXCR, applied by TCRdb to the multiplex PCR reads, yields one record per CDR3 protein. The sample shows about half a million distinct CDR3 sequences, around 20% of them seen only once. The sequenced sample consisted of blood. Receptors were obtained from a man aged 18 to 29 with Graves' hyperthyroidism. Both conserved end residues are part of each CDR3. The D gene is left open where the match is weak. Clone size appears in some rows only: once, few, many, or a class for an expanded clone.

V	size	length	J	D	CDR3	DNA
TRBV12-3/TRBV12-4	many	14	TRBJ2-7	TRBD1	CASSLTGYFHEQYF	TGTGCCAGCAGTTTGACAGGGTACTTCCACGAGCAGTACTTC
TRBV28	many	12	TRBJ1-2	-	CASSLGRRGYTF	TGTGCCAGCAGTTTGGGTCGACGTGGCTACACCTTC
TRBV19	-	13	TRBJ2-7	TRBD1	CASSNQGANEQYF	TGTGCCAGTAGTAATCAGGGGGCTAACGAGCAGTACTTC
TRBV3-1	-	13	TRBJ1-1	-	CASSDDRRTEAFF	TGTGCCAGCAGCGACGACAGAAGGACTGAAGCTTTCTTT
TRBV20-1	few	14	TRBJ2-5	-	CSASLTITQETQYF	TGCAGTGCTAGCCTAACAATAACGCAAGAGACCCAGTACTTC
TRBV15	few	15	TRBJ1-2	-	CATSRPPTANYGYTF	TGTGCCACCAGCAGACCCCCGACAGCTAACTATGGCTACACCTTC
TRBV3-1	-	18	TRBJ1-2	-	CASSQDFRTAAPNYGYTF	TGTGCCAGCAGCCAAGATTTTCGGACAGCGGCGCCTAACTATGGCTACACCTTC
TRBV19	few	19	TRBJ1-6	-	CASSGAFAGLSNYNSPLHF	TGTGCCAGTAGCGGAGCATTTGCAGGGCTATCGAATTATAATTCACCCCTCCACTTT
TRBV7-8	few	14	TRBJ2-7	-	CASSLADGPLEQYF	TGTGCCAGCAGCTTAGCGGATGGCCCCTTGGAGCAGTACTTC
TRBV20-1	-	16	TRBJ2-3	-	CSAPPREQTAGDTQYF	TGCAGTGCACCGCCCCGGGAGCAGACTGCAGGAGATACGCAGTATTTT
TRBV7-6	many	15	TRBJ2-5	-	CASSAKTPHRETQYF	TGTGCCAGCAGCGCTAAGACCCCACATCGGGAGACCCAGTACTTC
TRBV19	many	14	TRBJ1-1	-	CASSIGGASTEAFF	TGTGCCAGTAGTATAGGTGGGGCTAGCACTGAAGCTTTCTTT
TRBV6-5	many	16	TRBJ1-1	-	CASNYRYSGVHTEAFF	TGTGCCAGCAACTACAGGTATTCGGGGGTGCACACTGAAGCTTTCTTT
TRBV6-1	many	15	TRBJ2-7	-	CASSEQRWGIYEQYF	TGTGCCAGCAGTGAACAGAGGTGGGGCATCTACGAGCAGTACTTC
TRBV9	many	14	TRBJ1-5	TRBD1	CASSAGTGHSAQHF	TGTGCCAGCAGCGCCGGGACAGGGCACTCGGCCCAGCATTTT
TRBV28	many	15	TRBJ2-3	TRBD2	CASSISGANSDTQYF	TGTGCCAGCAGTATTAGCGGGGCCAACAGTGATACGCAGTATTTT
TRBV28	-	17	TRBJ1-1	-	CASSFPGLGGMNTEAFF	TGTGCCAGCAGTTTCCCCGGCTTGGGGGGGATGAACACTGAAGCTTTCTTT
TRBV28	-	13	TRBJ2-5	-	CASSDDLQETQYF	TGTGCCAGCAGCGATGACTTACAAGAGACCCAGTACTTC
TRBV6-1	many	14	TRBJ1-1	-	CASRGRDKNTEAFF	TGTGCCAGCAGGGGCCGGGACAAGAACACTGAAGCTTTCTTT
TRBV27	many	12	TRBJ2-7	-	CASSFRGGEQYF	TGTGCCAGCAGTTTCCGTGGGGGTGAGCAGTACTTC
TRBV11-2	few	15	TRBJ2-5	TRBD2	CASSHGLAGGETQYF	TGTGCCAGCAGCCATGGACTAGCGGGAGGCGAGACCCAGTACTTC
TRBV29-1	many	12	TRBJ2-5	-	CSVGVREETQYF	TGCAGCGTTGGGGTGAGGGAAGAGACCCAGTACTTC
TRBV4-1	-	13	TRBJ1-1	-	CTSSQDRNTEAFF	TGCACCAGCAGCCAAGACCGGAACACTGAAGCTTTCTTT
TRBV2	many	12	TRBJ1-2	-	CASSDRASGYTF	TGTGCCAGCAGTGACAGGGCATCGGGCTACACCTTC
TRBV11-2	few	16	TRBJ2-2	-	CASSSHPGDAGGELFF	TGTGCCAGCAGCTCACACCCCGGGGACGCCGGCGGGGAGCTGTTTTTT
TRBV2	many	13	TRBJ2-2	-	CASSTKGTGELFF	TGTGCCAGCAGTACCAAAGGAACCGGGGAGCTGTTTTTT
TRBV18	-	16	TRBJ1-3	-	CASSTLGTASGYTIYF	TGTGCCAGCTCAACCCTCGGGACGGCCTCTGGATACACCATATATTTT
TRBV15	few	15	TRBJ2-5	-	CATSRDRAGGETQHF	TGTGCCACCAGCAGAGACAGGGCCGGGGGAGAGACCCAGCACTTC
TRBV24-1	-	15	TRBJ2-2	TRBD1	CATSDGGQGAGELFF	TGTGCCACCAGTGACGGGGGACAGGGAGCCGGGGAGCTGTTTTTT
TRBV7-8	many	15	TRBJ2-2	TRBD2	CASSLGREGPGELFF	TGTGCCAGCAGCTTAGGCAGGGAGGGGCCCGGGGAGCTGTTTTTT
TRBV15	-	15	TRBJ1-5	-	CATSRDRRANQPQHF	TGTGCCACCAGCAGAGATCGGCGGGCGAATCAGCCCCAGCATTTT
TRBV7-8	many	14	TRBJ1-5	-	CASSQTTSIQPQHF	TGTGCCAGCAGCCAAACGACGTCGATTCAGCCCCAGCATTTT
TRBV4-1	many	13	TRBJ2-7	-	CASSPDTTYEQYF	TGCGCCAGCAGCCCGGACACCACCTACGAGCAGTACTTC
TRBV10-2	-	15	TRBJ1-1	-	CASRPVGNWNTEAFF	TGCGCCAGCAGACCAGTGGGGAATTGGAACACTGAAGCTTTCTTT
TRBV5-8	few	14	TRBJ1-1	-	CASTPVRGLAEAFF	TGTGCCAGCACCCCTGTGAGAGGACTCGCTGAAGCTTTCTTT
TRBV24-1	many	15	TRBJ2-2	-	CATSEPTGNTGELFF	TGTGCCACCAGTGAGCCGACAGGAAACACCGGGGAGCTGTTTTTT
TRBV11-2	-	15	TRBJ1-1	-	CASSLQPELNTEAFF	TGTGCCAGCAGCCTTCAGCCGGAATTGAACACTGAAGCTTTCTTT
TRBV7-3	-	16	TRBJ2-5	TRBD2	CASSLIPAGGRETQYF	TGTGCCAGCAGCTTAATCCCCGCAGGCGGGAGAGAGACCCAGTACTTC
TRBV27	many	17	TRBJ2-5	TRBD2	CASSPRLSTSDFSTQYF	TGTGCCAGCAGTCCACGGTTGAGCACTAGCGATTTTTCGACCCAGTACTTC
TRBV7-8	many	16	TRBJ2-2	TRBD2	CASSFLAGKSTGELFF	TGTGCCAGCAGCTTCCTAGCGGGGAAGAGCACCGGGGAGCTGTTTTTT
TRBV2	many	15	TRBJ2-7	TRBD1	CASSEGTGRSYEQYF	TGTGCCAGCAGTGAAGGGACAGGGCGATCCTACGAGCAGTACTTC
TRBV28	many	15	TRBJ1-2	-	CASSLVEPANYGYTF	TGTGCCAGCAGTTTAGTCGAGCCAGCTAACTATGGCTACACCTTC
TRBV6-5	few	15	TRBJ1-1	-	CASSYSGGSWTEAFF	TGTGCCAGCAGTTACTCAGGGGGGTCTTGGACTGAAGCTTTCTTT
TRBV12-3/TRBV12-4	-	14	TRBJ2-5	TRBD2	CASSPLAGGGTQYF	TGTGCCAGCAGCCCTCTTGCGGGGGGAGGGACCCAGTACTTC
TRBV28	once	12	TRBJ1-1	-	CASSLEYETFSF	TGTGCCAGCAGTTTAGAATATGAAACGTTCTCCTTT
TRBV10-3	-	14	TRBJ2-5	-	CAISPGRSGQTQYF	TGTGCCATCAGCCCCGGCAGGAGTGGGCAGACCCAGTACTTC
TRBV9	many	15	TRBJ1-2	TRBD1	CASTPKGGAGYGYTF	TGTGCCAGCACCCCAAAAGGGGGCGCGGGCTATGGCTACACCTTC
TRBV20-1	-	13	TRBJ2-7	TRBD2	CSVKTSGRYEQYF	TGCAGTGTTAAGACTAGCGGGAGGTACGAGCAGTACTTC
TRBV27	-	14	TRBJ2-5	-	CASSLTWGQETQYF	TGTGCCAGCAGTCTGACGTGGGGGCAAGAGACCCAGTACTTC
TRBV10-3	many	13	TRBJ1-1	TRBD1	CAIRKTGATEAFF	TGTGCCATCAGAAAAACAGGGGCCACTGAAGCTTTCTTT
TRBV2	many	12	TRBJ1-2	-	CASRTGNYGYTF	TGTGCCAGCAGGACGGGGAACTATGGCTACACCTTC
TRBV12-3/TRBV12-4	many	17	TRBJ2-5	TRBD2	CASSLKPSGGPRETQYF	TGTGCCAGCAGCCTAAAGCCCAGCGGGGGGCCGAGGGAGACCCAGTACTTC
TRBV20-1	-	15	TRBJ2-7	TRBD2	CSASPRLAGAYEQYF	TGCAGTGCCAGCCCTCGACTAGCGGGAGCCTACGAGCAGTACTTC
TRBV24-1	many	12	TRBJ2-5	-	CATSDLEETQYF	TGTGCCACCAGTGATTTGGAGGAGACCCAGTACTTC
TRBV20-1	many	14	TRBJ1-1	-	CSGDSRGLNTEAFF	TGCAGTGGGGACTCGAGGGGTCTTAACACTGAAGCTTTCTTT
TRBV9	few	18	TRBJ2-7	TRBD1	CASSIGTGGDGVSYEQYF	TGTGCCAGCAGCATTGGGACAGGGGGCGACGGGGTTTCCTACGAGCAGTACTTC
TRBV9	many	12	TRBJ1-2	-	CASRRDAYGYTF	TGTGCCTCCAGGAGGGATGCCTATGGCTACACCTTC
TRBV6-5	many	13	TRBJ2-7	TRBD1	CASKPGQFYEQYF	TGTGCCAGCAAACCGGGACAGTTCTACGAGCAGTACTTC
TRBV12-3/TRBV12-4	many	12	TRBJ1-5	-	CASSLDGQPQHF	TGTGCCAGCAGTTTAGACGGTCAGCCCCAGCATTTT
TRBV12-3/TRBV12-4	many	13	TRBJ1-1	-	CASITDGNTEAFF	TGTGCCAGCATCACCGACGGGAACACTGAAGCTTTCTTT